Listed here are 23 T cell receptor beta chains from one sample, sequenced in a study of CD8 T cells in Susac syndrome. Random hexamers primed reverse transcription of 0.5 to 1 ug RNA. TCRdb reanalysed the immunoSEQ multiplex PCR reads using MiXCR and keeps one entry per CDR3 protein. The sample carries approximately 280,000 distinct CDR3 sequences, 70% to 90% recorded once. The material sequenced was CD8+ T cells from PBMCs. The receptors originated from a human donor with multiple sclerosis.

This chain uses TRBV20-1 with TRBJ1-3; D might be TRBD1 (5 bases). This CDR3 is 12 amino acids long. CDR1 DFQATT and CDR2 SNEGSKA come from the germline V gene (reference sequence). Trimming pared 3 bases from V and 4 bases from J, leaving 7 bases between. CDR3 nucleotide sequence: TGCAGTGCTAGGACAGAAGGAAACACCATATATTTT. It codes for CSARTEGNTIYF.

V gene TRBV7-9 combines with J gene TRBJ2-1, with D possibly being TRBD1 (5 bases). CDR3 length: 12 residues. V was pared by 8 bases and J by 12 bases, with 17 bases between. Germline V gives CDR1 SEHNR, CDR2 FQNEAQ (reference sequence). The CDR3 loop reads CASQLSGSGQFF. DNA for the CDR3: TGTGCCAGCCAGCTCTCAGGGTCGGGGCAGTTCTTC.

Regarding this clonotype: At one end the junction does not follow the germline gene, possibly because of a read error. The rearrangement joins TRBV7-2 to TRBJ2-2; TRBD1 agrees at 7 bases. The CDR3 runs to 11 residues. Germline CDR1 is SGHTA and CDR2 is FQGNSA. This CDR3 is CASSFATGPIF. For the CDR3, the DNA is TGTGCCAGCAGCTTTGCGACAGGGCCCATTTTT.

The CDR3 here is CASRTSGRTDTQYF. DNA for the CDR3: TGTGCCAGCAGGACTAGCGGGAGGACAGATACGCAGTATTTT. The chain employs TRBV2 and TRBJ2-3; TRBD2 matches 13 bases. CDR3 length: 14 residues. Per the germline V gene, CDR1 is SNHLY and CDR2 is FYNNEI. The V and J ends lost 6 bases and 3 bases, in that order; junction bases with no gene match: 0.

The chain carries TRBV19 and TRBJ2-1; 10 nucleotides line up with TRBD2. The germline V gene has CDR1 LNHDA and CDR2 SQIVND (reference sequence). The CDR3 spans 16 residues. With V trimmed by 4 bases and J by 6 bases, 9 bases remained unmatched. The CDR3 is CASSTRAGGPRNEQFF. The CDR3 DNA is TGTGCCAGTAGTACCCGAGCGGGAGGGCCACGCAATGAGCAGTTCTTC. Full variable domain (missing parts from reference TRBV19 and TRBJ2-1): DGGITQSPKYLFRKEGQNVTLSCEQNLNHDAMYWYRQDPGQGLRLIYYSQIVNDFQKGDIAEGYSVSREKKESFPLTVTSAQKNPTAFYLCASSTRAGGPRNEQFFGPGTRLTVL.

V usage is TRBV6-1 and J usage is TRBJ2-1; no definite D call. The V and J ends lost 8 bases and 12 bases respectively, with 11 bases between them. The CDR3 extends over 10 amino acids. CDR1 is MNHNS and CDR2 is SASEGT in the germline V gene. CDR3 sequence: CASGWEVQFF. Written as DNA, the CDR3 is TGTGCCAGCGGTTGGGAAGTGCAGTTCTTC.

A single count supports this clonotype. The chain is built from TRBV20-1 and TRBJ2-7; D is unclear. The CDR3 totals 14 residues. Germline V CDR1 and CDR2: DFQATT, SNEGSKA (reference sequence). Between the trimmed V and J ends, which lost 5 bases and 0 bases, there was a span of 14 bases. CDR3 amino acids: CSAPIFQNSYEQYF. CDR3 nucleotides: TGCAGTGCTCCTATTTTCCAAAACTCCTACGAGCAGTACTTC.

The J gene is TRBJ2-1, the V gene TRBV27; 9 bases line up with TRBD2. The length of the CDR3 is 15 residues. The germline gives CDR1 MNHEY, CDR2 SMNVEV (reference sequence). V shed 8 bases, J shed 6 bases, and the junction held 11 bases outside the gene matches. The CDR3 region is CASREPGLALNEQFF. Written as DNA, the CDR3 is TGTGCCAGCCGCGAACCGGGACTAGCTCTCAATGAGCAGTTCTTC.

The chain combines TRBV27 with TRBJ2-3; D perhaps matches TRBD2 (5 bases). CDR1 is MNHEY and CDR2 is SMNVEV in the germline V gene (reference sequence). The CDR3 length is 16 residues. Trimming stripped 4 bases from V and 2 bases from J, with 16 bases between. CDR3 in DNA: TGTGCCAGCAGTTCTCTAGCCAGCAGATACACAGATACGCAGTATTTT. Translation gives CASSSLASRYTDTQYF.

The CDR3 DNA sequence: TGCAGTGCCCCCTCCGGGACTAGCGCTATCAATGAGCAGTTCTTC. Translating gives CSAPSGTSAINEQFF. The V gene is TRBV20-1, the J gene TRBJ2-1, with 10 bases identical to TRBD2. Per germline, CDR1 DFQATT and CDR2 SNEGSKA (reference sequence). The CDR3 is 15 amino acids. V trimming: 6 bases; J trimming: 6 bases; junction bases outside the gene matches: 11.

This clonotype was observed a single time. The rearrangement links TRBV5-1 to TRBJ2-1, with D maybe TRBD2 (6 bases). The CDR3 covers 13 residues. V dropped 7 bases and J dropped 4 bases, with 12 bases sitting between them. In germline, CDR1 is SGHRS, CDR2 YFSETQ. The CDR3 DNA reads as TGCGCCAGCTTCCGGGACTCTTACAATGAGCAGTTCTTC. This encodes CASFRDSYNEQFF.

The CDR3 DNA is TGTGCCAGCAGTTTATCGATAGGGGAAGATATCCAAGAGACCCAGTACTTC. Its translation is CASSLSIGEDIQETQYF. This chain connects TRBV27 to TRBJ2-5; maybe TRBD1 (5 bases). Trimming cost V 0 bases and J 1 base, with 15 bases left between them. Germline CDR1 reads MNHEY; CDR2 reads SMNVEV (reference sequence). This CDR3 contains 17 residues.

This clonotype has more than one count but fewer than ten. The chain has TRBV9 and TRBJ2-1, with D unclear. The CDR3 runs to 10 residues. V lost 3 bases to trimming and J lost 9 bases, with 4 bases between them. CDR1 is SGDLS, CDR2 YYNGEE, per germline. CDR3 protein: CASSGSEQFF. In DNA, the CDR3 is TGTGCCAGCAGCGGTTCTGAGCAGTTCTTC.

This chain connects TRBV9 to TRBJ2-7; D not certain. This CDR3 region has 15 residues. The V gene lost 0 bases and the J gene lost 3 bases, with 13 bases spanning the gap. Germline CDR1 and CDR2: SGDLS and YYNGEE. CDR3 amino acids: CASSVEAGNHYEQYF. The CDR3 DNA sequence: TGTGCCAGCAGCGTAGAAGCCGGAAACCACTACGAGCAGTACTTC.

The CDR3 nucleotides read TGTGCCAGCAGTTTATACGGGACGGTCTACAATGAGCAGTTCTTC. Protein sequence: CASSLYGTVYNEQFF. The chain joins TRBV28 to TRBJ2-1; D possibly uses TRBD1 or TRBD2 (5 bases each). This CDR3 is 15 amino acids long. V was shortened by 1 base and J by 3 bases, with 10 bases between the two germline ends. The germline CDR1 and CDR2 sequences are MDHEN and SYDVKM.

The chain couples TRBV27 to TRBJ2-2; 8 nucleotides line up with TRBD2. The CDR3 sequence is 16 residues long. The ends lost 2 bases at V and 2 bases at J; junction bases unmatched: 4. CDR1 and CDR2 from the germline V gene are MNHEY and SMNVEV (reference sequence). The CDR3 reads CASSLDSGTNTGELFF. In DNA, the CDR3 is TGTGCCAGCAGTTTAGATAGCGGGACCAACACCGGGGAGCTGTTTTTT.

V and J are TRBV19 and TRBJ1-4; possibly TRBD1 for D (5 bases). The germline V gene encodes CDR1 LNHDA and CDR2 SQIVND (reference sequence). The CDR3 runs to 14 residues. V was cut by 11 bases and J by 7 bases, with 20 bases left in between. CDR3 sequence reads: CAAKGERWSEKLFF. The CDR3, as DNA: TGTGCCGCAAAAGGGGAGAGGTGGTCTGAAAAACTGTTTTTT.

As DNA, the CDR3 is TGTGCCAGCAGTTACTCAGGAGAGACTGAGCAGTTCTTC. Translating gives CASSYSGETEQFF. The rearrangement links TRBV6-5 to TRBJ2-1; unclear D gene. The CDR3 has 13 amino acids. Trimming cost V 0 bases and J 9 bases, with 9 bases left between them. Germline V gives CDR1 MNHEY, CDR2 SVGAGI.

As concerns this clonotype: Germline and junction disagree at one end, which may indicate a read error. The chain joins TRBV6-5 to TRBJ2-7, with a weak D call TRBD2 (5 bases). The CDR3 sequence is 15 residues long. Germline V gene sequence: CDR1 MNHEY, CDR2 SVGAGI. DNA for the CDR3: TGTACCAGCAGTTGCCCGCGGAGTAGATCGGGGGAGCAGTACTTC. Protein: CTSSCPRSRSGEQYF.

The count of this clonotype is one. The junction differs from germline at one of its ends, possibly a read error. The V gene is TRBV10-3, the J gene TRBJ2-1; 11 nucleotides line up with TRBD1. The CDR3 runs 17 residues. CDR1 is ENHRY and CDR2 is SYGVKD in the germline V gene. CDR3 amino acids: CVISESPDRGPYNEQFF. For the CDR3, the DNA is TGTGTCATCAGTGAGTCTCCGGACAGGGGGCCCTACAATGAGCAGTTCTTC.

This sequence joins TRBV7-9 and TRBJ2-7; D is perhaps TRBD2 (5 bases). The length of the CDR3 is 16 residues. Trimming removed 2 bases from V and 0 bases from J, with 14 bases in between. The V gene's germline CDR1 is SEHNR and CDR2 FQNEAQ (reference sequence). CDR3 sequence reads: CASSLTRGQSSYEQYF. The CDR3 region has the DNA TGTGCCAGCAGCTTAACCCGCGGGCAAAGCTCCTACGAGCAGTACTTC.

The gene calls are TRBV23-1 and TRBJ2-1; D is uncertain. TRBV23-1 is recorded as an ORF, its role being uncertain. Trimming took off 10 bases at V and 0 bases at J, with 10 bases between the two ends. CDR3 length equals 13 residues. CDR3 sequence reads: CAKMLVSYNEQFF. Written as DNA, the CDR3 is TGCGCCAAGATGCTGGTCTCCTACAATGAGCAGTTCTTC.

V is TRBV4-1 and J is TRBJ2-1; 9 bases match TRBD2. V was clipped by 4 bases and J by 8 bases; unmatched bases: 9. This CDR3 has 15 amino acids. The V gene's germline CDR1 is MGHRA and CDR2 YSYEKL. The CDR3 region is CASSPRLAGLDEQFF. CDR3 DNA: TGCGCCAGCAGCCCCCGTCTAGCGGGATTGGATGAGCAGTTCTTC.